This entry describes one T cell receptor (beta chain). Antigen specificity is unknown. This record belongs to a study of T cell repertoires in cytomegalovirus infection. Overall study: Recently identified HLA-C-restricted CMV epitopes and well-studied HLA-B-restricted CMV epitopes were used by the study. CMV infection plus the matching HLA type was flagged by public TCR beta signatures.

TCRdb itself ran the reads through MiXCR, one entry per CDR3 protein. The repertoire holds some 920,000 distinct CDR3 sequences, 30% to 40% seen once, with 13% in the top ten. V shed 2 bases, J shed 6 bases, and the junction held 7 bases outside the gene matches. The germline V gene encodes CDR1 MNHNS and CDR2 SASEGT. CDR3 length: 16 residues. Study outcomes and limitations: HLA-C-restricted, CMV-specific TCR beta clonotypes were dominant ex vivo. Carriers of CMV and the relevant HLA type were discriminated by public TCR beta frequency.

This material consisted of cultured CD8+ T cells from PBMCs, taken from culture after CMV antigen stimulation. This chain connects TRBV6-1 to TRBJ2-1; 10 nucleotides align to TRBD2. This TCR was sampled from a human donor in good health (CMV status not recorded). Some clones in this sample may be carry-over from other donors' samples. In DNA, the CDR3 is TGTGCCAGCAGTGAAACACTAGCGGGGACCCTCAATGAGCAGTTCTTC. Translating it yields CASSETLAGTLNEQFF.